The 18 T cell receptor beta chains below come from one sample, sequenced in a study of blood T cell repertoires in COVID-19. The assay was immunoSEQ multiplex PCR, and TCRdb's table has in-frame clones only and misses some. The sample lists under 300,000 clones, roughly 90% occurring once. Sequencing input: PBMCs or T cells enriched from blood (not recorded which). The receptors shown here come from a man in his forties who had recovered from COVID-19.

J is TRBJ1-1 and V is TRBV7-9; TRBD1 aligns across 7 bases. J gave up 2 bases and V 5 bases, and 5 bases lay outside the gene matches. This CDR3 spans 14 amino acids. CDR1 SEHNR and CDR2 FQNEAQ come from the germline V gene (reference sequence). CDR3 nucleotides: TGTGCCAGCAGCAGAGGGACAGCTAACACTGAAGCTTTCTTT. This sequence encodes CASSRGTANTEAFF.

The V call is TRBV6-4, the J call TRBJ2-1, with TRBD2 identical over 8 bases. The germline V gene has CDR1 MRHNA and CDR2 SNTAGT. V shed 2 bases and J 3 bases; nucleotides not matched to a gene: 6. The CDR3 length is 16 residues. The chain's CDR3 is CASSDNSGGDYNEQFF. CDR3 nucleotide sequence: TGTGCCAGCAGTGACAACAGCGGGGGCGACTACAATGAGCAGTTCTTC.

The rearrangement links TRBV7-2 to TRBJ1-3; D might be TRBD1 (6 bases). This CDR3 comprises 15 residues. V dropped 5 bases and J dropped 1 base, with 12 bases sitting between them. The germline V gene has CDR1 SGHTA and CDR2 FQGNSA. In nucleotides, the CDR3 is TGTGCCAGCAGCCCCAGGGGAGGGTCTGGAAACACCATATATTTT. Its translation is CASSPRGGSGNTIYF. Full variable domain (outside the CDR3, taken from reference TRBV7-2 and TRBJ1-3): GAGVSQSPSNKVTEKGKDVELRCDPISGHTALYWYRQSLGQGLEFLIYFQGNSAPDKSGLPSDRFSAERTGGSVSTLTIQRTQQEDSAVYLCASSPRGGSGNTIYFGEGSWLTVV.

Points on this clone: At one end the junction does not follow the germline gene, possibly because of a read error. This chain connects TRBV7-2 to TRBJ2-1, with 14 bases that match TRBD2. The germline CDR1 and CDR2 sequences are SGHTA and FQGNSA. This CDR3 is 16 amino acids long. This CDR3 is CASSIAGTSGGIEQFF. The CDR3 nucleotides are TGTGCCAGCAGCATAGCCGGGACTAGCGGGGGCATTGAGCAGTTCTTC.

CDR3 sequence: CASSTGVYSSYNEQFF. Here the CDR3 DNA reads TGTGCCAGCAGTACCGGGGTATATAGCTCCTACAATGAGCAGTTCTTC. The rearrangement joins TRBV27 to TRBJ2-1, with D possibly TRBD2 on 5 matching bases. CDR3 length equals 16 residues. Looked up from germline, CDR1 is MNHEY and CDR2 is SMNVEV (reference sequence). V was pared by 5 bases and J by 0 bases, with 14 bases between.

The CDR3 region is CASSQPGQGTKNIQYF. CDR3 nucleotides: TGCGCCAGCAGCCAGCCGGGACAGGGAACCAAAAACATTCAGTACTTC. The chain combines TRBV4-1 with TRBJ2-4, with 9 bases aligning to TRBD1. J was trimmed by 2 bases and V by 3 bases; bases with no gene match: 5. The CDR3 totals 16 residues. Germline-derived CDR1 and CDR2 are MGHRA and YSYEKL.

Here the CDR3 reads CASSIGQAYSPLHF. The CDR3 DNA follows: TGTGCCAGTAGCATTGGACAGGCTTATTCACCCCTCCACTTT. The rearrangement uses TRBV19 and TRBJ1-6; TRBD1 agrees at 7 bases. The CDR3 sequence is 14 residues long. The germline V gene encodes CDR1 LNHDA and CDR2 SQIVND (reference sequence). With 6 bases clipped from V and 8 bases from J, the junction kept 7 bases outside the gene matches.

V is TRBV7-9 and J is TRBJ2-1, with TRBD2 as a possible D gene (5 bases). This CDR3 contains 19 residues. V was shortened by 1 base and J by 0 bases, with 19 bases between the two germline ends. The germline V gene has CDR1 SEHNR and CDR2 FQNEAQ (reference sequence). In DNA, the CDR3 is TGTGCCAGCAGCTTAGTGGCAGGAGGTTATAGAGTCTCCTACAATGAGCAGTTCTTC. Translating gives CASSLVAGGYRVSYNEQFF. Based on the CDR3 plus reference TRBV7-9 and TRBJ2-1, the full variable domain is DTGVSQNPRHKITKRGQNVTFRCDPISEHNRLYWYRQTLGQGPEFLTYFQNEAQLEKSRLLSDRFSAERPKGSFSTLEIQRTEQGDSAMYLCASSLVAGGYRVSYNEQFFGPGTRLTVL.

The chain couples TRBV5-1 to TRBJ1-1; TRBD1 aligns across 8 bases. Germline CDR1 is SGHRS and CDR2 is YFSETQ. The CDR3 has 14 residues. V lost 4 bases, J lost 1 base, and 3 bases stayed unmatched. The DNA of the CDR3 is TGCGCCAGCAGCATCGGACAGGGGAACACTGAAGCTTTCTTT. Residues: CASSIGQGNTEAFF. Full variable domain (rest looked up from reference TRBV5-1 and TRBJ1-1): KAGVTQTPRYLIKTRGQQVTLSCSPISGHRSVSWYQQTPGQGLQFLFEYFSETQRNKGNFPGRFSGRQFSNSRSEMNVSTLELGDSALYLCASSIGQGNTEAFFGQGTRLTVV.

The V call is TRBV7-9, the J call TRBJ2-5; 8 bases match TRBD1. Germline V lookup: CDR1 SEHNR, CDR2 FQNEAQ (reference sequence). The J segment lost 3 bases and the V segment lost 5 bases, leaving 5 bases of the junction unmatched. CDR3 length equals 14 residues. In DNA, the CDR3 is TGTGCCAGCAGCCGAGGGACAGGCGAAGAGACCCAGTACTTC. Translating it yields CASSRGTGEETQYF.

The rearrangement links TRBV6-5 to TRBJ2-7, with 7 bases that match TRBD1. This CDR3 is built from 15 residues. CDR1 and CDR2 from the germline V gene are MNHEY and SVGAGI. With 5 bases clipped from V and 4 bases from J, the junction kept 11 bases outside the gene matches. The CDR3 DNA is TGTGCCAGCAGTCGCAACTCGGACAGGACATACGAGCAGTACTTC. Translation: CASSRNSDRTYEQYF.

The chain employs TRBV5-1 and TRBJ2-1; 7 positions agree with TRBD1. CDR3 length equals 15 residues. Trimming at V came to 2 bases and at J to 8 bases, leaving 10 bases not matched to a gene. The germline V gene encodes CDR1 SGHRS and CDR2 YFSETQ. This CDR3 is CASSFPGQKVDEQFF. CDR3 coding DNA: TGCGCCAGCAGCTTCCCGGGACAGAAGGTCGATGAGCAGTTCTTC.

The rearrangement uses TRBV11-2 and TRBJ2-7; 14 nucleotides match TRBD2. There are 17 residues in the CDR3. Looked up from germline, CDR1 is SGHAT and CDR2 is FQNNGV. V trimming: 5 bases; J trimming: 5 bases; junction bases outside the gene matches: 11. Here the CDR3 DNA reads TGTGCCAGCAGCACGGAGGGACTAGCGGGAGTTTTGAACGAGCAGTACTTC. Translated: CASSTEGLAGVLNEQYF.

The V gene is TRBV20-1, the J gene TRBJ2-7; 7 nucleotides align to TRBD1. The ends lost 3 bases at V and 4 bases at J; junction bases unmatched: 9. Germline V gene data show CDR1 as DFQATT and CDR2 as SNEGSKA (reference sequence). This CDR3 has 14 amino acids. DNA for the CDR3: TGCAGTGCTAGTCCCGGGACAGCTTTATACGAGCAGTACTTC. Its translation is CSASPGTALYEQYF.

The J gene is TRBJ2-7, the V gene TRBV20-1; 9 bases agree with TRBD1. The germline gives CDR1 DFQATT, CDR2 SNEGSKA (reference sequence). V was pared by 3 bases and J by 1 base, with 4 bases of the junction left unmatched. CDR3 size: 14 residues. For the CDR3, the DNA is TGCAGTGCTAGTTTGGGACAGGGATCCTACGAGCAGTACTTC. The encoded protein is CSASLGQGSYEQYF.

V gene TRBV28 combines with J gene TRBJ2-2, with 8 bases lining up with TRBD1. With V trimmed by 2 bases and J by 13 bases, 12 bases remained unmatched. The CDR3 is 15 amino acids. Germline values: CDR1 MDHEN, CDR2 SYDVKM. CDR3 bases: TGTGCCAGCAGTTTAAGGACAGGGTGGATTGAGGGGCTGTTTTTT. It yields the protein CASSLRTGWIEGLFF.

The V call is TRBV18, the J call TRBJ2-2; tentatively, D is TRBD2 (5 bases). Trimming pared 2 bases from V and 5 bases from J, leaving 6 bases between. Germline loops: CDR1 KGHSH, CDR2 LQKENI. The CDR3 is 13 amino acids. CDR3 bases: TGTGCCAGCTCACCAGAGCGGACCGGGGAGCTGTTTTTT. Protein product: CASSPERTGELFF.

The chain is built from TRBV6-5 and TRBJ1-3; TRBD1 agrees at 10 bases. Germline V lookup: CDR1 MNHEY, CDR2 SVGAGI. The V gene end was trimmed by 4 bases and the J gene end by 3 bases; junction bases not matched to a gene: 3. The CDR3 is made up of 15 amino acids. The CDR3 spells CASSSTGGLGNTIYF. For the CDR3, the DNA is TGTGCCAGCAGTTCGACAGGGGGCCTTGGAAACACCATATATTTT.